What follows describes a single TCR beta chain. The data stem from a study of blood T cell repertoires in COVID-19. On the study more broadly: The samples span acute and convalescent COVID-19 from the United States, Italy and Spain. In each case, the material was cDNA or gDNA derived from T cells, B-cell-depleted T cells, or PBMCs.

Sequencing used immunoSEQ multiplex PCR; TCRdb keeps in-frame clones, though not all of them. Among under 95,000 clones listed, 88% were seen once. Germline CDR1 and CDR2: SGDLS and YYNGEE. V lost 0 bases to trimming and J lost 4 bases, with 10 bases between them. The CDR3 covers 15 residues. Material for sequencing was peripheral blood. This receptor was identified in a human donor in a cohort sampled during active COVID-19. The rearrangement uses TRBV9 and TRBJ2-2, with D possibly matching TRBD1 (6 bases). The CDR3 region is CASSVVRGGTGELFF. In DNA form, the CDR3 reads TGTGCCAGCAGCGTAGTCAGGGGTGGCACCGGGGAGCTGTTTTTT.